This is a list of T cell receptor beta chains from one sample in a study of cytomegalovirus exposure and HLA in healthy donors. Sequenced by immunoSEQ multiplex PCR; TCRdb stores in-frame clones only, minus some. The sample consists of approximately 130,000 clones, 70% to 85% of them appearing once. The sequenced sample consisted of PBMCs. These receptors all stem from a man between 50 and 59 years old in good health and CMV-seronegative. Both conserved end residues are part of each CDR3. D genes are given only for firm matches. Clone size is shown for a subset of rows, as once, few, many or a class of expanded clone.

D gene	V gene	clone size	J gene	CDR3 length	CDR3 DNA	CDR3 protein
-	TRBV5-5	once	TRBJ1-3	16	TGTGCCAGCAGCCCGGGGGGCTACCGGGATGGAAACACCATATATTTT	CASSPGGYRDGNTIYF
-	TRBV5-8	-	TRBJ1-6	14	TGTGCCAGCAGCTTGTCAGGCAGGGCATCACCCCTCCACTTT	CASSLSGRASPLHF
-	TRBV27	-	TRBJ2-2	12	TGTGCCAGCAAGGCGGTTACCGGGGAGCTGTTTTTT	CASKAVTGELFF
TRBD1	TRBV4-2	-	TRBJ1-6	14	TGTGCCAGCAGCTCGTCAGGGGGTAATTCACCCCTCCACTTT	CASSSSGGNSPLHF
-	TRBV20-1	once	TRBJ1-4	11	TGCAGTGCTCGACAGGTCGAAAAACTGTTTTTT	CSARQVEKLFF
TRBD2	TRBV13	-	TRBJ2-1	16	TGTGCCAGCAGCCTACTAGCGGGGGCCCCCTCGCATGAGCAGTTCTTC	CASSLLAGAPSHEQFF
TRBD1	TRBV5-5	-	TRBJ2-7	15	TGTGCCAGCAGCTGGACAGGGGGAGGGATCTACGAGCAGTACTTC	CASSWTGGGIYEQYF
-	TRBV7-9	-	TRBJ1-4	14	TGTGCCAGCAGCCCCGGGGGGGCCGGCGAAAAACTGTTTTTT	CASSPGGAGEKLFF
-	TRBV5-6	-	TRBJ2-7	14	TGTGCCAGCAGCTGGGCTCGGAACCCCTACGAGCAGTACTTC	CASSWARNPYEQYF
-	TRBV21-1	once	TRBJ1-2	15	TGTGCCAGCAGCAAAGGTGCCAGGGGGGACTATGGCTACACCTTC	CASSKGARGDYGYTF
-	TRBV5-1	-	TRBJ1-1	14	TGCGCCAGCAGCTTGGGGACAGCGAACACTGAAGCTTTCTTT	CASSLGTANTEAFF
TRBD2	TRBV6-5	-	TRBJ2-7	13	TGTGCCAGCAACCGCGGGGGGGGCTGGGAGCAGTACTTC	CASNRGGGWEQYF